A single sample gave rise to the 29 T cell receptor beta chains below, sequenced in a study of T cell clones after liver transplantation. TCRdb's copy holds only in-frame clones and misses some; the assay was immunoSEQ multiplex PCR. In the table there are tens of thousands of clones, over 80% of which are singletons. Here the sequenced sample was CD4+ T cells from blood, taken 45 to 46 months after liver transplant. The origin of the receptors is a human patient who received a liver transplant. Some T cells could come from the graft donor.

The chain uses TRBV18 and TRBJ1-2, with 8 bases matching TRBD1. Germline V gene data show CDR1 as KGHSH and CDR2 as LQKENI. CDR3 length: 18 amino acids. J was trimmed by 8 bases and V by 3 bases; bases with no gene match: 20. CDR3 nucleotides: TGTGCCAGCTCACCGTCCAGAAACAGGGGGAAGGCTTCGATGGGCTACACCTTC. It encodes CASSPSRNRGKASMGYTF.

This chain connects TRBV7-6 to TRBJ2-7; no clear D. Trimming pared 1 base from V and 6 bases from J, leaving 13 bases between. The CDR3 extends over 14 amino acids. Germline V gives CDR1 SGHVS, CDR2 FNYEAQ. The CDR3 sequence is CASSLDPPPREQYF. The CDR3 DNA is TGTGCCAGCAGCTTAGACCCCCCCCCTCGCGAGCAGTACTTC.

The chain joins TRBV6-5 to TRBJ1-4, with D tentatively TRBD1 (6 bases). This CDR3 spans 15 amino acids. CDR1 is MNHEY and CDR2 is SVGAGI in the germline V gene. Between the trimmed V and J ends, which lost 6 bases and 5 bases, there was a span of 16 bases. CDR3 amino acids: CASRDWTARNEKLFF. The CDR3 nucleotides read TGTGCCAGCAGAGACTGGACAGCGAGGAATGAAAAACTGTTTTTT.

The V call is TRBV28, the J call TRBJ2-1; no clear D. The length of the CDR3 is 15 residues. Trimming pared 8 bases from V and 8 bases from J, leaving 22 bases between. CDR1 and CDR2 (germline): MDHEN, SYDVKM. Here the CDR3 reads CASPSGRTGRDEQFF. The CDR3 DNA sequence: TGTGCCAGCCCCTCGGGCCGCACGGGTCGGGATGAGCAGTTCTTC.

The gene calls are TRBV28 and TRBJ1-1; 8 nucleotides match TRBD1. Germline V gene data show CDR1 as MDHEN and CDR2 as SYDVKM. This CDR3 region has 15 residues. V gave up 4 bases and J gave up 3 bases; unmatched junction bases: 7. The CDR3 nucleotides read TGTGCCAGCAGTTCAGGGGGCGCGAGCCACACTGAAGCTTTCTTT. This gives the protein CASSSGGASHTEAFF.

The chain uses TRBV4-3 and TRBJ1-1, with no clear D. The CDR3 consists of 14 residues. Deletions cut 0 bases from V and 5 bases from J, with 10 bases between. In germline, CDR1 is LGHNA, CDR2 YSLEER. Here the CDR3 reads CASSQDGRGTEAFF. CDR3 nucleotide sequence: TGCGCCAGCAGCCAAGATGGGCGCGGGACTGAAGCTTTCTTT.

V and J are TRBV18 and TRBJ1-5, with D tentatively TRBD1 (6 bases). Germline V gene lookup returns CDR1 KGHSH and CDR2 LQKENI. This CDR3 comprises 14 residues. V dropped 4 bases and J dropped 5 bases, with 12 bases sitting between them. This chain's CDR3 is CASSLQGGDQPQHF. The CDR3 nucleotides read TGTGCCAGCTCACTACAGGGCGGGGATCAGCCCCAGCATTTT. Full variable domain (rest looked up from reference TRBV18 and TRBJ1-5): NAGVMQNPRHLVRRRGQEARLRCSPMKGHSHVYWYRQLPEEGLKFMVYLQKENIIDESGMPKERFSAEFPKEGPSILRIQQVVRGDSAAYFCASSLQGGDQPQHFGDGTRLSIL.

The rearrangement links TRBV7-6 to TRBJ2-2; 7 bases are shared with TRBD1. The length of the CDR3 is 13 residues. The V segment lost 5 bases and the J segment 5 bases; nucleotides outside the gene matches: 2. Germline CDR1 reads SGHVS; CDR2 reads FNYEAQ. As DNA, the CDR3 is TGTGCCAGCAGCCAGACAGGGACCGGGGAGCTGTTTTTT. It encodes CASSQTGTGELFF.

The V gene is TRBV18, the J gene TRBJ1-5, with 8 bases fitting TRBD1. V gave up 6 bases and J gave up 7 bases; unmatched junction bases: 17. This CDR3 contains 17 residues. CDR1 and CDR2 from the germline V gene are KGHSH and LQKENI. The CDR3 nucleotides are TGTGCCAGCTCCCAGACAGGGGCCTCCACTAATCCCCAGCCCCAGCATTTT. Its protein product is CASSQTGASTNPQPQHF.

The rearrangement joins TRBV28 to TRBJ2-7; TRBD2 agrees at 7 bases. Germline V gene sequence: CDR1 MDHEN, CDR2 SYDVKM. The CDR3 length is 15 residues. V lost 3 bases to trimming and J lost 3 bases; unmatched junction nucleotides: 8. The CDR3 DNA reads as TGTGCCAGCAGTTTCCGAAGCGGGACGCTCTACGAGCAGTACTTC. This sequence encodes CASSFRSGTLYEQYF.

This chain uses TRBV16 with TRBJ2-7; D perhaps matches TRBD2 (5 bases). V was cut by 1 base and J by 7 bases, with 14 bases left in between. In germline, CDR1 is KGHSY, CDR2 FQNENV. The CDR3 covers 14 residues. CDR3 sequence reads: CASSQYATTPEQYF. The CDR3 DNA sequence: TGTGCCAGCAGCCAATATGCGACTACCCCAGAGCAGTACTTC.

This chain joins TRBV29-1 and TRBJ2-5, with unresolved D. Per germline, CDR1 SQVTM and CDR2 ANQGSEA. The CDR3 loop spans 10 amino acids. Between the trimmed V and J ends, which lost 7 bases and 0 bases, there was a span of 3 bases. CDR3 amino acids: CSAYQETQYF. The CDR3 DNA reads TGCAGCGCGTACCAAGAGACCCAGTACTTC.

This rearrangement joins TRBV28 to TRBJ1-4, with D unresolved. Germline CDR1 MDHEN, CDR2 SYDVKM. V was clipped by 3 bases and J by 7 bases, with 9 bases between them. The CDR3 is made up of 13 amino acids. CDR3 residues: CASSFRGSEKLFF. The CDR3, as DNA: TGTGCCAGCAGTTTTCGGGGAAGTGAAAAACTGTTTTTT.

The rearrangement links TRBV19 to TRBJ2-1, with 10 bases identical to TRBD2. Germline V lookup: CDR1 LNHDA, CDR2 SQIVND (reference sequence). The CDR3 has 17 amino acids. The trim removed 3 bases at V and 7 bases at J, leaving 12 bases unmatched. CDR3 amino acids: CASSISPPAGGQNEQFF. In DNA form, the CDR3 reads TGTGCCAGTAGTATTTCCCCCCCAGCGGGAGGGCAGAATGAGCAGTTCTTC.

The CDR3 DNA sequence: TGTGCCAGCAGCGCCCAGGGAAGAACTAATGAAAAACTGTTTTTT. Translation gives CASSAQGRTNEKLFF. The chain is built from TRBV5-4 and TRBJ1-4, with D tentatively TRBD1 (5 bases). With 4 bases removed from V and 1 base from J, the gap between germline ends came to 11 bases. Germline CDR1 is SGHNT and CDR2 is YYREEE (reference sequence). The length of the CDR3 is 15 residues.

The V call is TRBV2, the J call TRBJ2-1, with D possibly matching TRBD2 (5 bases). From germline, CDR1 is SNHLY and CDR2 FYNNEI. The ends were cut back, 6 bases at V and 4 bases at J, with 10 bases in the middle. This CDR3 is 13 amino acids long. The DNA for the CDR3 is TGTGCCAGCAGAGCGGACCTGTACAATGAGCAGTTCTTC. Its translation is CASRADLYNEQFF. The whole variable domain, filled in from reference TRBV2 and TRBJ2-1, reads EPEVTQTPSHQVTQMGQEVILRCVPISNHLYFYWYRQILGQKVEFLVSFYNNEISEKSEIFDDQFSVERPDGSNFTLKIRSTKLEDSAMYFCASRADLYNEQFFGPGTRLTVL.

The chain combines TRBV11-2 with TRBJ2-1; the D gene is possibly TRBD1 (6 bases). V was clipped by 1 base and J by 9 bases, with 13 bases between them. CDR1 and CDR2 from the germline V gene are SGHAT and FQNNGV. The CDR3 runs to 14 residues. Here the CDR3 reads CASSLVLGAGEQFF. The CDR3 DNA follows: TGTGCCAGCAGCTTAGTGCTGGGGGCCGGTGAGCAGTTCTTC.

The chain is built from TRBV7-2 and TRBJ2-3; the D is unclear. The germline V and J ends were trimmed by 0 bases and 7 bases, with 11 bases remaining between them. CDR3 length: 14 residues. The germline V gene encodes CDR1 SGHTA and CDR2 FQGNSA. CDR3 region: CASSLALSRHTQYF. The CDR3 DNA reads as TGTGCCAGCAGCTTAGCGCTGTCCCGGCATACGCAGTATTTT.

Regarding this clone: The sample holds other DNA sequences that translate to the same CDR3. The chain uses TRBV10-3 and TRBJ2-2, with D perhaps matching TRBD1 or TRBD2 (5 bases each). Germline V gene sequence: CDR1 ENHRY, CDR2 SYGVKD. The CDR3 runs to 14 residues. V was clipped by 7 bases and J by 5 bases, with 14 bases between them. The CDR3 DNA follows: TGTGCCATCAACGCGAGGGGTGGGACCGGGGAGCTGTTTTTT. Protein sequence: CAINARGGTGELFF.

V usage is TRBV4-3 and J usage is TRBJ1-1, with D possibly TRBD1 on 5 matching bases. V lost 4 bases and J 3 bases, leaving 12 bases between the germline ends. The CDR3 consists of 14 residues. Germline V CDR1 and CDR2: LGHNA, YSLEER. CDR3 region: CASSPVRAYTEAFF. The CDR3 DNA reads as TGCGCCAGCAGCCCAGTCAGGGCATACACTGAAGCTTTCTTT.

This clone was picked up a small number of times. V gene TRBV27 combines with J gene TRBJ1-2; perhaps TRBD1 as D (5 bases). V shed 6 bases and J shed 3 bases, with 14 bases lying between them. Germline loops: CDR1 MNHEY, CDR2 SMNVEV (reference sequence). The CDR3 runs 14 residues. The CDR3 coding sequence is TGTGCCAGCAGACGCGGGACGGGACACTATGGCTACACCTTC. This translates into CASRRGTGHYGYTF.

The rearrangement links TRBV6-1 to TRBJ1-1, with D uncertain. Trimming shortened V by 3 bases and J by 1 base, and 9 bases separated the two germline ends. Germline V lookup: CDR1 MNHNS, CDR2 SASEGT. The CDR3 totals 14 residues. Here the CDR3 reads CASSETLGNTEAFF. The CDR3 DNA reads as TGTGCCAGCAGTGAGACCCTGGGGAACACTGAAGCTTTCTTT.

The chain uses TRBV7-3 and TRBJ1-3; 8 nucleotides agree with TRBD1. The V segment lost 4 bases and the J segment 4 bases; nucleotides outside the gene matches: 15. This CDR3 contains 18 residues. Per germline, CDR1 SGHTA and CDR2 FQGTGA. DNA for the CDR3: TGTGCCAGCAGCTCCGCGGGACAGGTAACCATAGGGGGAAACACCATATATTTT. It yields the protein CASSSAGQVTIGGNTIYF.

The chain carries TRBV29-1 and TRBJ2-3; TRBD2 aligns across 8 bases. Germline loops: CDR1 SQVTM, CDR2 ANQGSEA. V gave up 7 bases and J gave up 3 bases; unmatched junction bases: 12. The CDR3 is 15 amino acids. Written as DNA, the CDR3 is TGCAGCGGGGATGGAGGTAGCGGGGCGACAGATACGCAGTATTTT. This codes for CSGDGGSGATDTQYF.

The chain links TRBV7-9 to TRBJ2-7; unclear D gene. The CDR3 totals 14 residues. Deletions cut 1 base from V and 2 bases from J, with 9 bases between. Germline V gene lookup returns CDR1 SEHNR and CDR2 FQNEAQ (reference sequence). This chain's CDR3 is CASSLGTPPYEQYF. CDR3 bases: TGTGCCAGCAGCTTAGGTACGCCCCCCTACGAGCAGTACTTC.

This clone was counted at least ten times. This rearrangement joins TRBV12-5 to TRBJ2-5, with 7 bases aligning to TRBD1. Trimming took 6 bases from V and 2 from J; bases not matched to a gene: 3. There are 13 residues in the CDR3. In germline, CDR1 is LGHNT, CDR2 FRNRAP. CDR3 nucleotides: TGTGCTAGTGGCTGGGGACAGCAAGAGACCCAGTACTTC. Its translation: CASGWGQQETQYF.

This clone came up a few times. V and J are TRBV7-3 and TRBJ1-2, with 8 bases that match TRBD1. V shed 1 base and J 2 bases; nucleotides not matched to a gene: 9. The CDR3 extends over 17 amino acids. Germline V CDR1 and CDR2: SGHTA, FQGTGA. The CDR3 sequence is CASSLRVGQDINYGYTF. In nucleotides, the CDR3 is TGTGCCAGCAGCTTAAGGGTGGGACAGGATATCAACTATGGCTACACCTTC.

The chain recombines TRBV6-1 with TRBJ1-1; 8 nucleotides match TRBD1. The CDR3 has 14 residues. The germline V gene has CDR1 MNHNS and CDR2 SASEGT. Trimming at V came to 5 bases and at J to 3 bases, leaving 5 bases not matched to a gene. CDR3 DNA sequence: TGTGCCAGCAGTCCGACAGGGGCACACACTGAAGCTTTCTTT. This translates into CASSPTGAHTEAFF.

CDR3 loop: CASSPTINTEAFF. In DNA form, the CDR3 reads TGTGCCAGCAGCCCTACAATTAACACTGAAGCTTTCTTT. J is TRBJ1-1 and V is TRBV5-4, with D unclear. Germline CDR1 is SGHNT and CDR2 is YYREEE (reference sequence). V was pared by 4 bases and J by 2 bases, with 9 bases between. The CDR3 is 13 amino acids. The complete variable domain, with remaining parts taken from reference TRBV5-4 and TRBJ1-1, reads ETGVTQSPTHLIKTRGQQVTLRCSSQSGHNTVSWYQQALGQGPQFIFQYYREEENGRGNFPPRFSGLQFPNYSSELNVNALELDDSALYLCASSPTINTEAFFGQGTRLTVV.